This is a list of T cell receptor beta chains from one sample in a study of blood T cell repertoires in COVID-19. Assay used: immunoSEQ multiplex PCR; TCRdb lists only in-frame clones, some missing. Among around 260,000 clones, approximately 85% were seen once, and the ten largest hold roughly 0.87%. Sequenced sample: peripheral blood. The receptors shown here come from a human donor with COVID-19, enrolled during active disease. The donor label of this sample is uncertain. Each CDR3 is given with its conserved first and last residue. The order of the fields is V gene, clone size, D gene, J gene, CDR3 DNA, CDR3 protein. A D gene is named only where the DNA matches it firmly. Size tells how often a clone was seen (once, few, many) or the class of an expanded clone, and some rows leave it out.

V gene: TRBV6-5
clone size: .
D gene: .
J gene: TRBJ1-5
CDR3 DNA: TGTGCCAGCGAACTGAACGGTCAGCCCCAGCATTTT
CDR3 protein: CASELNGQPQHF

V gene: TRBV5-1
clone size: .
D gene: TRBD2
J gene: TRBJ2-7
CDR3 DNA: TGCGCCAGCAGCCCCGGGGGGAGGGTCTACGAGCAGTACTTC
CDR3 protein: CASSPGGRVYEQYF

V gene: TRBV7-2
clone size: once
D gene: TRBD1
J gene: TRBJ1-4
CDR3 DNA: TGTGCCAGCAGCTCGCCGACAGGGGGATATGAAAAACTGTTTTTT
CDR3 protein: CASSSPTGGYEKLFF

V gene: TRBV2
clone size: once
D gene: .
J gene: TRBJ1-5
CDR3 DNA: TGTGCCAGTACCGCGCCGGGAGGCGATCAGCCCCAGCATTTT
CDR3 protein: CASTAPGGDQPQHF

V gene: TRBV11-2
clone size: once
D gene: TRBD1
J gene: TRBJ1-4
CDR3 DNA: TGTGCCAGCAGCTCGGGACAGACTAATGAAAAACTGTTTTTT
CDR3 protein: CASSSGQTNEKLFF

V gene: TRBV6-5
clone size: once
D gene: .
J gene: TRBJ1-6
CDR3 DNA: TGTGCCAGCAGCACCCGGGGAGATAATTCACCCCTCCACTTT
CDR3 protein: CASSTRGDNSPLHF

V gene: TRBV30
clone size: .
D gene: .
J gene: TRBJ1-1
CDR3 DNA: TGTGCCTGGAGTCATAAGGACAGTGTGGCTTTCTTT
CDR3 protein: CAWSHKDSVAFF

V gene: TRBV3-1/TRBV3-2
clone size: .
D gene: .
J gene: TRBJ2-3
CDR3 DNA: TGTGCCAGCAGCACCCGGGACTCCACGAAATCGTCACAGTATTTT
CDR3 protein: CASSTRDSTKSSQYF

V gene: TRBV10-3
clone size: .
D gene: .
J gene: TRBJ2-1
CDR3 DNA: TGTGCCATCAGTGATCAAGCGAAGGGAAGGGAGGATGAGCAGTTCTTC
CDR3 protein: CAISDQAKGREDEQFF

V gene: TRBV3-1/TRBV3-2
clone size: .
D gene: .
J gene: TRBJ2-5
CDR3 DNA: TGTGCCAGCAGCCAAGGCCAGGGTGGAGAGACCCAGTACTTC
CDR3 protein: CASSQGQGGETQYF

V gene: TRBV14
clone size: .
D gene: .
J gene: TRBJ2-7
CDR3 DNA: TGTGCCAGCAGCCAACAGGGCTACGAGCAGTACTTC
CDR3 protein: CASSQQGYEQYF

V gene: TRBV28
clone size: .
D gene: TRBD2
J gene: TRBJ2-1
CDR3 DNA: TGTGCCAGCAGTTGGGAGCTAGCGGGAGGGCCCGATGAGCAGTTCTTC
CDR3 protein: CASSWELAGGPDEQFF

V gene: TRBV6-1
clone size: .
D gene: TRBD2
J gene: TRBJ2-7
CDR3 DNA: TGTGCCAGCAGTGACCTCCGGGACTACTCCTACGAGCAGTACTTC
CDR3 protein: CASSDLRDYSYEQYF

V gene: TRBV18
clone size: .
D gene: TRBD1
J gene: TRBJ2-3
CDR3 DNA: TGTGCCAGCTCACAAAGACAGGGGGCCAGAGCAGATACGCAGTATTTT
CDR3 protein: CASSQRQGARADTQYF

V gene: TRBV29-1
clone size: .
D gene: .
J gene: TRBJ1-1
CDR3 DNA: TGCAGCGTTGGCCCCAGGGAGGTCGTAGAGAACACTGAAGCTTTCTTT
CDR3 protein: CSVGPREVVENTEAFF

V gene: TRBV4-3
clone size: .
D gene: TRBD1
J gene: TRBJ1-2
CDR3 DNA: TGCGCCAGCAGCCAAGTCGACAGGGCTAACTATGGCTACACCTTC
CDR3 protein: CASSQVDRANYGYTF

V gene: TRBV5-4
clone size: .
D gene: .
J gene: TRBJ1-2
CDR3 DNA: TGTGCCAGCAGCTTGGGAGGGACTCCGCATGGCTACACCTTC
CDR3 protein: CASSLGGTPHGYTF

V gene: TRBV7-9
clone size: few
D gene: .
J gene: TRBJ1-2
CDR3 DNA: TGTGCCAGCAGCTCGCCAGGGAGGGCTGGCTATGGCTACACCTTC
CDR3 protein: CASSSPGRAGYGYTF

V gene: TRBV15
clone size: .
D gene: .
J gene: TRBJ2-3
CDR3 DNA: TGTGCCACCAGCACCGACTTTCAGACTAGCACAGATACGCAGTATTTT
CDR3 protein: CATSTDFQTSTDTQYF

V gene: TRBV4-3
clone size: .
D gene: TRBD1
J gene: TRBJ1-4
CDR3 DNA: TGCGCCAGCAGCCAAAGACAGGGGCGGCTGTTTTTT
CDR3 protein: CASSQRQGRLFF

V gene: TRBV12-3/TRBV12-4
clone size: few
D gene: .
J gene: TRBJ1-5
CDR3 DNA: TGTGCCAGCGCGACAGGTCATCAGCCCCAGCATTTT
CDR3 protein: CASATGHQPQHF

V gene: TRBV30
clone size: .
D gene: .
J gene: TRBJ1-2
CDR3 DNA: TGTGCCTGGAGTGTACCGGCAGGGGTAATCTATGGCTACACCTTC
CDR3 protein: CAWSVPAGVIYGYTF

V gene: TRBV2
clone size: .
D gene: .
J gene: TRBJ1-2
CDR3 DNA: TGTGCCAGCAACAAGGTTTCGGGGGTGGAGGGCTACACCTTC
CDR3 protein: CASNKVSGVEGYTF

V gene: TRBV7-2
clone size: once
D gene: TRBD1
J gene: TRBJ1-2
CDR3 DNA: TGTGCCAGCAGCTCCTACAGGGGGCGAGAAGGCTACACCTTC
CDR3 protein: CASSSYRGREGYTF

V gene: TRBV4-1
clone size: .
D gene: .
J gene: TRBJ2-5
CDR3 DNA: TGCGCCAGCAGCCAAGTATGGAGTTCGGGGGGCGACAGGAAGACCCAGTACTTC
CDR3 protein: CASSQVWSSGGDRKTQYF

V gene: TRBV5-3
clone size: .
D gene: TRBD2
J gene: TRBJ2-5
CDR3 DNA: TGTGCCAGAAGCTGTACTAGCGGGAGAAGGGAAGAGACCCAGTACTTC
CDR3 protein: CARSCTSGRREETQYF

V gene: TRBV5-1
clone size: once
D gene: TRBD1
J gene: TRBJ2-7
CDR3 DNA: TGCGCCAGCAGCAGTACAGGGGGCTCCTACGAGCAGTACTTC
CDR3 protein: CASSSTGGSYEQYF

V gene: TRBV18
clone size: once
D gene: .
J gene: TRBJ2-1
CDR3 DNA: TGTGCCAGCTCACGAGGACTTGGCTACAATGAGCAGTTCTTC
CDR3 protein: CASSRGLGYNEQFF

V gene: TRBV7-9
clone size: .
D gene: .
J gene: TRBJ1-6
CDR3 DNA: TGTGCCAGCAGCTTGGACAACGAGTCACCCCTCCACTTT
CDR3 protein: CASSLDNESPLHF

V gene: TRBV3-1/TRBV3-2
clone size: .
D gene: TRBD2
J gene: TRBJ2-7
CDR3 DNA: TGTGCCAGCAGCCAAGACGCAGCGGGAGCCGTCGAGCAGTACTTC
CDR3 protein: CASSQDAAGAVEQYF

V gene: TRBV5-1
clone size: once
D gene: .
J gene: TRBJ2-1
CDR3 DNA: TGCGCCAGCAGCCCGCAGTCCTACAATGAGCAGTTCTTC
CDR3 protein: CASSPQSYNEQFF

V gene: TRBV11-2
clone size: .
D gene: .
J gene: TRBJ2-1
CDR3 DNA: TGTGCCAGCAGCCCTGGAGCCAACAATGAGCAGTTCTTC
CDR3 protein: CASSPGANNEQFF

V gene: TRBV15
clone size: .
D gene: .
J gene: TRBJ1-2
CDR3 DNA: TGTGCCACCAGCAGAGATAAGGCAGGGCTTCTGAGGAGTTATGGCTACACCTTC
CDR3 protein: CATSRDKAGLLRSYGYTF

V gene: TRBV7-6
clone size: .
D gene: .
J gene: TRBJ1-4
CDR3 DNA: TGTGCCAGCAGCTTGGGCAGCTTTGGTGCCGAAAAACTGTTTTTT
CDR3 protein: CASSLGSFGAEKLFF

V gene: TRBV5-4
clone size: .
D gene: .
J gene: TRBJ1-5
CDR3 DNA: TGTGCCAGCAGCTTGGATGGACATGGCAATCAGCCCCAGCATTTT
CDR3 protein: CASSLDGHGNQPQHF

V gene: TRBV5-4
clone size: .
D gene: TRBD2
J gene: TRBJ2-5
CDR3 DNA: TGTGCCAGCAGCCGGAGACTAGCGGAGCAAGAGACCCAGTACTTC
CDR3 protein: CASSRRLAEQETQYF

V gene: TRBV5-1
clone size: .
D gene: .
J gene: TRBJ1-5
CDR3 DNA: TGCGCCAGCAGCTTGGAATTAGGACTGCCCCAGCATTTT
CDR3 protein: CASSLELGLPQHF

V gene: TRBV28
clone size: .
D gene: TRBD1
J gene: TRBJ1-1
CDR3 DNA: TGTGCCAGCAGAGAGGACAGGGCGAACACTGAAGCTTTCTTT
CDR3 protein: CASREDRANTEAFF

V gene: TRBV19
clone size: .
D gene: .
J gene: TRBJ2-5
CDR3 DNA: TGTGCCAGTAGCAGGGTCCGGGAGACCCAGTACTTC
CDR3 protein: CASSRVRETQYF

V gene: TRBV19
clone size: .
D gene: TRBD2
J gene: TRBJ2-7
CDR3 DNA: TGTGCCAGTAGTACGGAGCGGACTAGCGGGACAACCTACGAGCAGTACTTC
CDR3 protein: CASSTERTSGTTYEQYF

V gene: TRBV5-1
clone size: .
D gene: .
J gene: TRBJ2-2
CDR3 DNA: TGCGCCAGCAGCCCGGGGGACACCGGGGAGCTGTTTTTT
CDR3 protein: CASSPGDTGELFF

V gene: TRBV2
clone size: .
D gene: TRBD1
J gene: TRBJ2-7
CDR3 DNA: TGTGCCAGCGACAAACAGGGGGCGGGGGAGCAGTACTTC
CDR3 protein: CASDKQGAGEQYF

V gene: TRBV12-3/TRBV12-4
clone size: .
D gene: .
J gene: TRBJ1-2
CDR3 DNA: TGTGCCAGCAGCCTGGACACGTACTATGGCTACACCTTC
CDR3 protein: CASSLDTYYGYTF

V gene: TRBV11-2
clone size: .
D gene: .
J gene: TRBJ2-2
CDR3 DNA: TGTGCCAGCAGCTTAGTACTATCGGTAGCCTTCGACACCGGGGAGCTGTTTTTT
CDR3 protein: CASSLVLSVAFDTGELFF

V gene: TRBV5-6
clone size: .
D gene: .
J gene: TRBJ1-4
CDR3 DNA: TGTGCCAGCAGCCAGGGTTTTGGGGAAAAACTGTTTTTT
CDR3 protein: CASSQGFGEKLFF

V gene: TRBV6-6
clone size: .
D gene: TRBD1
J gene: TRBJ1-2
CDR3 DNA: TGTGCCAGCAACGACAGGGGGCTGGGCTACACCTTC
CDR3 protein: CASNDRGLGYTF

V gene: TRBV11-3
clone size: .
D gene: .
J gene: TRBJ2-2
CDR3 DNA: TGTGCCAGCAGCCCAGGGGGGACCGGGGAGCTGTTTTTT
CDR3 protein: CASSPGGTGELFF

V gene: TRBV5-6
clone size: .
D gene: TRBD1
J gene: TRBJ1-2
CDR3 DNA: TGTGCCAGCAGCTTGGGGACAGGGGGCATCTATGGCTACACCTTC
CDR3 protein: CASSLGTGGIYGYTF

V gene: TRBV10-3
clone size: .
D gene: .
J gene: TRBJ1-3
CDR3 DNA: TGTGCCATCAGTGAGTCCTTCGAGGGCGCAACCTCTGGAAACACCATATATTTT
CDR3 protein: CAISESFEGATSGNTIYF

V gene: TRBV5-5
clone size: .
D gene: TRBD2
J gene: TRBJ2-7
CDR3 DNA: TGTGCCAGCAGCTTGGGTCTAGCGGGAGTGGGCGACGAGCAGTACTTC
CDR3 protein: CASSLGLAGVGDEQYF